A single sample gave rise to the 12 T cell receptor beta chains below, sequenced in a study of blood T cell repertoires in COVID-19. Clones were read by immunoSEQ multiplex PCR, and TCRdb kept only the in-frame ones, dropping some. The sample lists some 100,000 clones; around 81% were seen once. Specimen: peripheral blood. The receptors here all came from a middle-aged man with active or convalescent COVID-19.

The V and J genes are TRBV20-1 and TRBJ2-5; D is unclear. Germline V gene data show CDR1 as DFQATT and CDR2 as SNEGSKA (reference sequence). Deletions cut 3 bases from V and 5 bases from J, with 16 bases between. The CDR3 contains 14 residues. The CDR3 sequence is CSASRDQVRETQYF. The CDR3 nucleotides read TGCAGTGCTAGTCGTGATCAGGTCCGGGAGACCCAGTACTTC.

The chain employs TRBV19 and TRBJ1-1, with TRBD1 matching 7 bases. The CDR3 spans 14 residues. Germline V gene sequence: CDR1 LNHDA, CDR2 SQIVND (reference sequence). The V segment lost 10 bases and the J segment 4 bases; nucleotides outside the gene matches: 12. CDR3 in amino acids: CATRGDSVITEAFF. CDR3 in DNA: TGTGCCACTCGCGGGGACAGTGTAATCACTGAAGCTTTCTTT.

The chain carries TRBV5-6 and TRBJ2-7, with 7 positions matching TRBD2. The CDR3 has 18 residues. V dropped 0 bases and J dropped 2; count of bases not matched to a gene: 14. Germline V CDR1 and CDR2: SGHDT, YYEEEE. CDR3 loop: CASSLERGGGRGAYEQYF. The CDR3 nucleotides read TGTGCCAGCAGCTTGGAGAGGGGCGGCGGGAGAGGGGCCTACGAGCAGTACTTC.

The CDR3: CAWSRGMGTEAFF. The CDR3 DNA sequence: TGTGCCTGGAGTAGGGGTATGGGCACTGAAGCTTTCTTT. The V and J genes are TRBV30 and TRBJ1-1; a weak D match, TRBD1 (5 bases). The V and J ends lost 2 bases and 4 bases respectively, with 11 bases between them. Per the germline V gene, CDR1 is GTSNPN and CDR2 is SVGIG (reference sequence). CDR3 length: 13 amino acids.

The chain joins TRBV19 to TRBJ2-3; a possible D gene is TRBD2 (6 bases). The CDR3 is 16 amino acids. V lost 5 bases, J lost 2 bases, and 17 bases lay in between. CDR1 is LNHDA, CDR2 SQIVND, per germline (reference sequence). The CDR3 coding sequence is TGTGCCAGTAGTCCAACTACGGGACTCGTCACAGATACGCAGTATTTT. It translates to CASSPTTGLVTDTQYF.

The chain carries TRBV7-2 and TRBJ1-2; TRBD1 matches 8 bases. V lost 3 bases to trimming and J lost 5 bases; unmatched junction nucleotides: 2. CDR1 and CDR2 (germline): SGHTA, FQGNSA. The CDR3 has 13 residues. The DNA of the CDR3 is TGTGCCAGCAGCTTCAGGGGGCAATATGGCTACACCTTC. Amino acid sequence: CASSFRGQYGYTF. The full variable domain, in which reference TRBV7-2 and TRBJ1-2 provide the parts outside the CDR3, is GAGVSQSPSNKVTEKGKDVELRCDPISGHTALYWYRQSLGQGLEFLIYFQGNSAPDKSGLPSDRFSAERTGGSVSTLTIQRTQQEDSAVYLCASSFRGQYGYTFGSGTRLTVV.

In nucleotides, the CDR3 is TGTGCCAAAGGGCTAGCGGCGAGGACCGGGGAGCTGTTTTTT. Translating gives CAKGLAARTGELFF. The chain employs TRBV2 and TRBJ2-2, with TRBD2 matching 7 bases. This CDR3 comprises 14 residues. Trimming took 10 bases from V and 5 from J; bases not matched to a gene: 10. CDR1 and CDR2 (germline): SNHLY, FYNNEI.

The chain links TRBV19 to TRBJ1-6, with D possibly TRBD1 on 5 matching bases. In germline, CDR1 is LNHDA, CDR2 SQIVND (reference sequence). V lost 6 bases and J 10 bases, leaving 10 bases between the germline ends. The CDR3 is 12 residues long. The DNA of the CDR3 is TGTGCCAGTAGCCCAGGGAACTCACCCCTCCACTTT. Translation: CASSPGNSPLHF.

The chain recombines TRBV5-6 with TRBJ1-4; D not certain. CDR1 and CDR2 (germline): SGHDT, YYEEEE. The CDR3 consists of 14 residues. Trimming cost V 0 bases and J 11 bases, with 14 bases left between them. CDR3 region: CASSLGRSPGKLFF. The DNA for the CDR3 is TGTGCCAGCAGCTTGGGCCGGTCCCCGGGGAAACTGTTTTTT.

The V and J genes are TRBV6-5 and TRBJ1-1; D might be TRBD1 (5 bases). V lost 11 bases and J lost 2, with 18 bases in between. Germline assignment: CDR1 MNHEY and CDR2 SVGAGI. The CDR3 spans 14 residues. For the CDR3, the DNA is TGTGCCTCCATGGCGGGGCCATTCAACACTGAAGCTTTCTTT. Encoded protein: CASMAGPFNTEAFF.

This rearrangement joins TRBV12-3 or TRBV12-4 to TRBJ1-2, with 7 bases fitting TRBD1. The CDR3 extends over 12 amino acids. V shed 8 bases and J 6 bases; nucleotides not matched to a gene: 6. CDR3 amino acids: CASAGRGNGYTF. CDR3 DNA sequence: TGTGCCAGCGCTGGCAGGGGGAATGGCTACACCTTC.

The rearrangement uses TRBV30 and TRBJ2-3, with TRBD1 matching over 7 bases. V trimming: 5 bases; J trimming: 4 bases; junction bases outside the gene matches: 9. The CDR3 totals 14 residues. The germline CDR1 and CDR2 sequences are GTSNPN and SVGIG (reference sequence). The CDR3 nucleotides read TGTGCCTGGCTCCGGGACAGTCGTGCAGATACGCAGTATTTT. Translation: CAWLRDSRADTQYF.